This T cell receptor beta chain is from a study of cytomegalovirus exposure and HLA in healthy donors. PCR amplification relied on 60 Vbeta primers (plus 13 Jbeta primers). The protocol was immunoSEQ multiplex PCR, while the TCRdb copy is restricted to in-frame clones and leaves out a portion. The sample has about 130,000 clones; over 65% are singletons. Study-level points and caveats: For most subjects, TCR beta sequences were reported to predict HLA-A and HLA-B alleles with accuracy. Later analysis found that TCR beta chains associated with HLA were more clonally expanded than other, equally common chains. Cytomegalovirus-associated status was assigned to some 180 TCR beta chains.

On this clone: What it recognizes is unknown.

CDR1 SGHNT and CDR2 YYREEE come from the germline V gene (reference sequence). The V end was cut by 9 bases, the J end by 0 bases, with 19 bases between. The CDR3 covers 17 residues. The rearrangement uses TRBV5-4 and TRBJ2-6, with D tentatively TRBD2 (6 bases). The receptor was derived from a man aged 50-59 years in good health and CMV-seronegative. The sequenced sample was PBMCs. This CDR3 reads CAIPTGTPISGANVLTF. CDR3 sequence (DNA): TGTGCCATTCCTACCGGGACTCCGATCTCTGGGGCCAACGTCCTGACTTTC.